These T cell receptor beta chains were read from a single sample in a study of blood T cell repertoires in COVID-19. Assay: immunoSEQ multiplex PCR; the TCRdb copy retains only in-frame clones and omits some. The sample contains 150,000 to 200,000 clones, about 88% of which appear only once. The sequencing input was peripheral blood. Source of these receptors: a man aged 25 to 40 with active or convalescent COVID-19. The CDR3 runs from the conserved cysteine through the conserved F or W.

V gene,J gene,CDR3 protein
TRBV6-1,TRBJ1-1,CASSDPKGTNRPNTEAFF
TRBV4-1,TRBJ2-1,CASSQDLVHEQFF
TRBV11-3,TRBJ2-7,CASSPDELALSYEQYF
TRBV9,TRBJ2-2,CASSAARTLNTGELFF
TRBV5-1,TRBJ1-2,CASSLAQGDSLYGYTF
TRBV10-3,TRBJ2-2,CAISEMDRNTGELFF
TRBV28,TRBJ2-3,CASSPLLAGSFTDTQYF
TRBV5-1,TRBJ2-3,CASSETGPSAGTDTQYF
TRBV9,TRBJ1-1,CASSVGPVPEAFF
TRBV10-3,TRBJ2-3,CAISGQGDTQYF
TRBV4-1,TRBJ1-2,CASSLRTPANYGYTF
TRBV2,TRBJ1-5,CASMTGAFNQPQHF
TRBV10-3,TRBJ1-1,CAISAPPGQGAENTEAFF
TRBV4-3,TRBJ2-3,CASSQDLMAGGPSDTQYF
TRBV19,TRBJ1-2,CASSIDSGTGSSYHGYTF